One T cell receptor (beta chain) is described in this entry. This specimen comes from a study of blood T cell repertoires in COVID-19. Study-wide context: Both acute and convalescent COVID-19 samples were obtained from the United States, Italy and Spain. PBMCs, B-cell-depleted T cells, or T cells were the source of the cDNA or gDNA that made up the material.

Cohort 3 recovered donors had two negative PCRs, clearance, or symptom resolution. Per the authors' pipeline: Amplification from reference gene primers served as the basis for estimated nucleated cell counts. Libraries were prepared by immunoSEQ multiplex PCR; TCRdb keeps only in-frame clonotypes and omits some of them. The DNA was the basis for D and trimming; V, J and clone size are from that table. The data show 320,000 or so clones, about 90% seen once. The receptor was isolated from a man aged 25-45 years who had recovered from COVID-19. Material: PBMCs or T cells enriched from blood (not recorded which).

This CDR3 reads CASSADRGANEKLFF. The CDR3 DNA sequence: TGTGCCAGCAGTGCGGACAGGGGAGCTAATGAAAAACTGTTTTTT. V is TRBV2 and J is TRBJ1-4; TRBD1 agrees at 9 bases. CDR1 is SNHLY, CDR2 FYNNEI, per germline. This CDR3 is 15 amino acids long. J gave up 3 bases and V 4 bases, and 3 bases lay outside the gene matches.